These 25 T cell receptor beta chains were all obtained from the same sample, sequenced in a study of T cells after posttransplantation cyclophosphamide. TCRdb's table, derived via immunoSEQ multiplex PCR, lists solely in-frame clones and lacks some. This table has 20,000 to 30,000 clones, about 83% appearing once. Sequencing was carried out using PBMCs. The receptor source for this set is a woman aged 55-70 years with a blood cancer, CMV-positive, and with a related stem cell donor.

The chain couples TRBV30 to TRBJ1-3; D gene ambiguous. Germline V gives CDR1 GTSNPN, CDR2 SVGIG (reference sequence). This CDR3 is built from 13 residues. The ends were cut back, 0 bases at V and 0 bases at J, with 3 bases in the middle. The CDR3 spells CAWSVISGNTIYF. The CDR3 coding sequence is TGTGCCTGGAGTGTCATCTCTGGAAACACCATATATTTT.

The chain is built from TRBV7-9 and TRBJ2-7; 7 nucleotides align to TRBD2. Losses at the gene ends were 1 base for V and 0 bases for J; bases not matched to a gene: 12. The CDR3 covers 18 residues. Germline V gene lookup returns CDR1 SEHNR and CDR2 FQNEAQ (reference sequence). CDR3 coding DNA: TGTGCCAGCAGCTTAGTAACCCTAGCGGTCGGGAGCTCCTACGAGCAGTACTTC. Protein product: CASSLVTLAVGSSYEQYF.

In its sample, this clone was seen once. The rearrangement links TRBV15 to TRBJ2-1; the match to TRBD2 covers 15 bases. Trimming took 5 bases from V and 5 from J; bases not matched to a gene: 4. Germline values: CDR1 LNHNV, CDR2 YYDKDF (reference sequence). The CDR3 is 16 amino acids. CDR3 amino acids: CATSSGTSGGNNEQFF. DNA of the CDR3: TGTGCCACCAGCTCAGGGACTAGCGGGGGGAACAATGAGCAGTTCTTC.

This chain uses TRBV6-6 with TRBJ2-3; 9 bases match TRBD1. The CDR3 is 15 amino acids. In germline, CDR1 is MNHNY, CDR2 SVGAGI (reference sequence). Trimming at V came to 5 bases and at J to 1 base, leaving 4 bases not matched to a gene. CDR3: CASSTRDRGTDTQYF. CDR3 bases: TGTGCCAGCAGTACCCGGGACAGGGGCACAGATACGCAGTATTTT.

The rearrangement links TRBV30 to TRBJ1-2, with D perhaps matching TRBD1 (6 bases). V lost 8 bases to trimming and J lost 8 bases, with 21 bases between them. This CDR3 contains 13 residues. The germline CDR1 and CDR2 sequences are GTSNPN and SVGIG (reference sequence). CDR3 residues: CALSGGALEGYTF. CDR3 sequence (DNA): TGTGCCCTCTCTGGGGGGGCGCTGGAAGGCTACACCTTC.

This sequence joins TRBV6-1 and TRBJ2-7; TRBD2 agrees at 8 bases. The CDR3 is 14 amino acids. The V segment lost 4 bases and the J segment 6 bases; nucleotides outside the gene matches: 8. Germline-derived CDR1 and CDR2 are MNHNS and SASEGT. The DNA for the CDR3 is TGTGCCAGCAGTGTGGAGCGGGAGATATTCGAGCAGTACTTC. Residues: CASSVEREIFEQYF.

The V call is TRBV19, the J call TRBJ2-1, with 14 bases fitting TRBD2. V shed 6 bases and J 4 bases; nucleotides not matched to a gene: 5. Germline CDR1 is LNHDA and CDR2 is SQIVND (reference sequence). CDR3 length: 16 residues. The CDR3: CASSLGTSGSYNEQFF. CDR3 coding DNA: TGTGCCAGTAGCTTAGGGACTAGCGGGAGTTACAATGAGCAGTTCTTC.

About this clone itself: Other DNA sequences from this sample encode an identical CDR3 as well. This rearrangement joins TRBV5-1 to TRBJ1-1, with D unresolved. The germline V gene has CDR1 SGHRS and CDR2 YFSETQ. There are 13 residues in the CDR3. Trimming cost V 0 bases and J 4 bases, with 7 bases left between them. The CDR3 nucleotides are TGCGCCAGCAGCTTGGGCGGTGGCACTGAAGCTTTCTTT. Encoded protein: CASSLGGGTEAFF. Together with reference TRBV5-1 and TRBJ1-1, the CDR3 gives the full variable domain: KAGVTQTPRYLIKTRGQQVTLSCSPISGHRSVSWYQQTPGQGLQFLFEYFSETQRNKGNFPGRFSGRQFSNSRSEMNVSTLELGDSALYLCASSLGGGTEAFFGQGTRLTVV.

CDR3 protein: CASSASRTGLGSGANVLTF. The DNA of the CDR3 is TGTGCCAGCAGCGCCTCTCGGACAGGGTTAGGCTCTGGGGCCAACGTCCTGACTTTC. J is TRBJ2-6 and V is TRBV9; 8 bases match TRBD1. V shed 3 bases and J 0 bases; nucleotides not matched to a gene: 11. Looked up from germline, CDR1 is SGDLS and CDR2 is YYNGEE. The CDR3 loop spans 19 amino acids.

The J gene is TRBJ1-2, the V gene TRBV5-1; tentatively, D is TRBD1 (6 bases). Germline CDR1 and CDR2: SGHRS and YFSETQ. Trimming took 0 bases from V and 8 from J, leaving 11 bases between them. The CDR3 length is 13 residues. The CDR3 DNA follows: TGCGCCAGCAGCTTGGCAGGGGTAGAGGGCTACACCTTC. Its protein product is CASSLAGVEGYTF.

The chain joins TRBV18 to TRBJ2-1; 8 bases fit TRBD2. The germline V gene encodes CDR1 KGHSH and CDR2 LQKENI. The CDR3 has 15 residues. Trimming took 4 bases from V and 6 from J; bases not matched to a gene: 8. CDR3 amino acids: CASSLLAGTSNEQFF. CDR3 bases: TGTGCCAGCTCACTCTTAGCGGGAACTAGCAATGAGCAGTTCTTC. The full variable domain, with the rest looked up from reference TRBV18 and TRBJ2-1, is NAGVMQNPRHLVRRRGQEARLRCSPMKGHSHVYWYRQLPEEGLKFMVYLQKENIIDESGMPKERFSAEFPKEGPSILRIQQVVRGDSAAYFCASSLLAGTSNEQFFGPGTRLTVL.

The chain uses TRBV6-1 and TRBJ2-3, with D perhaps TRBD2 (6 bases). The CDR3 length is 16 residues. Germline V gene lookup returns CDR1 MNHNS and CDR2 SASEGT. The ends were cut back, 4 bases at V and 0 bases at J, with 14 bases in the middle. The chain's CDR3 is CASSVIAGTSTDTQYF. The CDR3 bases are TGTGCCAGCAGTGTCATAGCCGGGACTAGCACAGATACGCAGTATTTT.

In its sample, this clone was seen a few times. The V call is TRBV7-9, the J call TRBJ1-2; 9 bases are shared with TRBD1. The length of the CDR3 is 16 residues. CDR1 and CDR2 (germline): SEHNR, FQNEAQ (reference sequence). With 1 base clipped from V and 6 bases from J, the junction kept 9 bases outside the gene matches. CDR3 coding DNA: TGTGCCAGCAGCTTAGGGTCGAAGGGACAGGGTAATGGCTACACCTTC. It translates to CASSLGSKGQGNGYTF.

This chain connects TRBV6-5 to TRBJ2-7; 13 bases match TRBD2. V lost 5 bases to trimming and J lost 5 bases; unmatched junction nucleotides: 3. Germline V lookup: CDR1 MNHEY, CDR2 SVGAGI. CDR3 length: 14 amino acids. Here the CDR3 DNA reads TGTGCCAGCAGTAGACTAGCGGGGGGCCACGAGCAGTACTTC. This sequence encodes CASSRLAGGHEQYF.

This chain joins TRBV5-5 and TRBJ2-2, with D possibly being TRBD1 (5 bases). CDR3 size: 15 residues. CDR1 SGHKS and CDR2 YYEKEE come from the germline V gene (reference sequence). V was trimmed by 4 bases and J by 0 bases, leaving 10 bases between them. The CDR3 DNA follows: TGTGCCAGCAGCCGCTTGACAGCGAACACCGGGGAGCTGTTTTTT. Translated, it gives CASSRLTANTGELFF.

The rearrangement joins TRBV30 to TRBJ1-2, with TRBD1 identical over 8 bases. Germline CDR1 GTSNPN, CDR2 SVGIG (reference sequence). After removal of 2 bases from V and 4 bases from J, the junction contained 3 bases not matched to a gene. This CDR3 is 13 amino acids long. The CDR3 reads CAWSPQGAYGYTF. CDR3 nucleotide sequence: TGTGCCTGGAGTCCCCAGGGGGCCTATGGCTACACCTTC.

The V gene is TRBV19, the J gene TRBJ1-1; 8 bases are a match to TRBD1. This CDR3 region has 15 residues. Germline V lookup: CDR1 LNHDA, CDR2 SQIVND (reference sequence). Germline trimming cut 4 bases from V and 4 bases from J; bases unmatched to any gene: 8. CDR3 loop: CASSNPTGVSTEAFF. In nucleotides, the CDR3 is TGTGCCAGTAGTAACCCGACAGGGGTATCCACTGAAGCTTTCTTT.

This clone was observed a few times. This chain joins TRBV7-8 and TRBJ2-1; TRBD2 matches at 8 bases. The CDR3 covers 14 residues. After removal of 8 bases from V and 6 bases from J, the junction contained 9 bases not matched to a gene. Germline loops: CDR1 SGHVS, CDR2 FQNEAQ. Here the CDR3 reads CASGSGTRGNEQFF. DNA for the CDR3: TGTGCCAGCGGATCCGGGACTAGGGGCAATGAGCAGTTCTTC.

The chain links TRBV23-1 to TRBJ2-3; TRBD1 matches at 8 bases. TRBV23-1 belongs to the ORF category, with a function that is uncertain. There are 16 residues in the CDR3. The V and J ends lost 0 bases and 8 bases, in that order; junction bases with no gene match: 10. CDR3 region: CASSQSKDRVVATQYF. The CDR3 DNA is TGCGCCAGCAGTCAATCGAAGGACAGGGTGGTCGCTACGCAGTATTTT.

The CDR3 nucleotides are TGTGCCAGCAGTCCTCTATCTAGCGGGATCTTCCACAATGAGCAGTTCTTC. Translation gives CASSPLSSGIFHNEQFF. V usage is TRBV25-1 and J usage is TRBJ2-1, with 9 positions matching TRBD2. Per germline, CDR1 MGHDK and CDR2 SYGVNS. The CDR3 length is 17 residues. The J segment lost 5 bases and the V segment lost 5 bases, leaving 13 bases of the junction unmatched.

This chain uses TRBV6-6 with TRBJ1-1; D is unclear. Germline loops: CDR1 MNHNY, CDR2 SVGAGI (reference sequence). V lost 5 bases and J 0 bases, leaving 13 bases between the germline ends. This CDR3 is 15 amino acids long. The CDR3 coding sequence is TGTGCCAGCAGTCAGATCGGGTATTTGAACACTGAAGCTTTCTTT. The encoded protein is CASSQIGYLNTEAFF.

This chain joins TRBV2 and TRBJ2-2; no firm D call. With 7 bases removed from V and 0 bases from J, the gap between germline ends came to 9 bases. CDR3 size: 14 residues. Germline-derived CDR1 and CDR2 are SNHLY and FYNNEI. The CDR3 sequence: CASKERPNTGELFF. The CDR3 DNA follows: TGTGCCAGCAAAGAGCGCCCGAACACCGGGGAGCTGTTTTTT.

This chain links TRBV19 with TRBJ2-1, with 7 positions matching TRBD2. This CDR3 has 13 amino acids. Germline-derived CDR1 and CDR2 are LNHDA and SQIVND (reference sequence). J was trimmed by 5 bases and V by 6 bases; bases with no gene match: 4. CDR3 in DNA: TGTGCCAGTAGCCGGGACTACAACAATGAGCAGTTCTTC. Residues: CASSRDYNNEQFF.

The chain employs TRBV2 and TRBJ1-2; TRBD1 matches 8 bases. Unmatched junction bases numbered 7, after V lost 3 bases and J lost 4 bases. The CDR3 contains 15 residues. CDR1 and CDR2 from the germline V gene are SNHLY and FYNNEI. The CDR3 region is CASSDPDRAGYGYTF. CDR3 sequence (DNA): TGTGCCAGCAGTGATCCGGACAGGGCGGGCTATGGCTACACCTTC.

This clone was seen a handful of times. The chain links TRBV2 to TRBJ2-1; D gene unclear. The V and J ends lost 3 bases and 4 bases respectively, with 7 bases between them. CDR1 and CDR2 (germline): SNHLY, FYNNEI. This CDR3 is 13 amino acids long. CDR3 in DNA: TGTGCCAGCAGTGAGCACGGGTACAATGAGCAGTTCTTC. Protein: CASSEHGYNEQFF. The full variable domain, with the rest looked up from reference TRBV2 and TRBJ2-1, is EPEVTQTPSHQVTQMGQEVILRCVPISNHLYFYWYRQILGQKVEFLVSFYNNEISEKSEIFDDQFSVERPDGSNFTLKIRSTKLEDSAMYFCASSEHGYNEQFFGPGTRLTVL.